The clone carrying this T cell receptor beta chain was counted at least ten times. The source material, RNA transcripts, was used to amplify TCR beta CDR3 regions. When the TCR CDR3 underwent first-round RT-PCR, the HTBI primer set was used. One entry per CDR3 protein, called by TCRdb with MiXCR from the multiplex PCR reads. The data show roughly 200,000 distinct CDR3 sequences, about 18% seen once. The record originates from a study of T cells in Graves' hyperthyroidism and ophthalmopathy. The study left out patients who had uncontrolled infection, other autoimmune disease, pregnancy or lactation. The sequence was obtained from a man aged 40-50 years with Graves' hyperthyroidism. Sequences were obtained from blood.

CDR3 sequence: CASSLAFLLGGDEQYF. The CDR3 DNA is TGTGCCAGCAGCTTAGCCTTTCTTTTGGGGGGAGACGAGCAGTACTTC. The chain has TRBV7-9 and TRBJ2-7; a possible D gene is TRBD2 (6 bases). Germline CDR1 is SEHNR and CDR2 is FQNEAQ (reference sequence). The CDR3 sequence is 16 residues long. V was pared by 0 bases and J by 5 bases, with 17 bases between. Together with reference TRBV7-9 and TRBJ2-7, the CDR3 gives the full variable domain: DTGVSQNPRHKITKRGQNVTFRCDPISEHNRLYWYRQTLGQGPEFLTYFQNEAQLEKSRLLSDRFSAERPKGSFSTLEIQRTEQGDSAMYLCASSLAFLLGGDEQYFGPGTRLTVT.